What follows is one TCR beta chain and its context. Germline values: CDR1 SGHRS, CDR2 YFSETQ. The V and J ends lost 0 bases and 9 bases, in that order; junction bases with no gene match: 3. The CDR3 runs to 13 residues. The sample originates from a study of T cells after yellow fever vaccination. TCRdb recomputed calls from the 5' RACE reads with MiXCR, one row per CDR3 protein. The table includes approximately 74,000 distinct CDR3 sequences, around 6.2% detected once. The source of this sequence is a man between 18 and 35 years old who received the YFV17D yellow fever vaccine. The V call is TRBV5-1, the J call TRBJ2-1, with 7 bases lining up with TRBD2. This sample comprised CD4+ T cells sorted from PBMCs, obtained less than 16 days after the first yellow fever vaccination. Here the CDR3 reads CASSLVAGVEQFF. Written as DNA, the CDR3 is TGCGCCAGCAGCTTGGTTGCGGGGGTTGAGCAGTTCTTC.